Below, one T cell receptor beta chain is given with its context. Its specificity is unknown. Stated time point: week 3, after first cycle of checkpoint inhibitor. Samples come from before therapy and from week 3 after the first blockade cycle. This CDR3 region has 16 residues. CDR1 and CDR2 from the germline V gene are SEHNR and FQNEAQ (reference sequence). The V and J ends lost 3 bases and 3 bases respectively, with 15 bases between them. The data were obtained in a study of blood T cell dynamics during melanoma immunotherapy. Study-wide background: First-line therapy was either pembrolizumab or nivolumab with ipilimumab for metastatic melanoma.

Sequencing used immunoSEQ multiplex PCR; TCRdb keeps in-frame clones, though not all of them. The sample lists over 12,000 clones, roughly 89% occurring once. Study results and limitations: At W3, later disease-control patients showed bifurcated PBMC repertoire changes, unlike progressors.

This rearrangement joins TRBV7-9 to TRBJ1-5; perhaps TRBD1 as D (6 bases). The TCR sequence derives from a human donor with melanoma. Specimen: blood, collected from a patient treated with checkpoint blockade. CDR3 sequence reads: CASSFGGRGHNQPQHF. CDR3 nucleotides: TGTGCCAGCAGCTTCGGCGGCAGGGGTCACAATCAGCCCCAGCATTTT.